This T cell receptor (beta chain) was identified during a study of control samples from healthy donors and cancer patients. The CDR3 has 12 residues. Between the trimmed V and J ends, which lost 7 bases and 7 bases, there was a span of 14 bases. Clones were read by immunoSEQ multiplex PCR, and TCRdb kept only the in-frame ones, dropping some. Here the sample spans 85,000 to 90,000 clones, more than 75% being singletons. This clonotype was obtained from a woman between 40 and 50 years old in good health. The genes are TRBV12-3 or TRBV12-4 and TRBJ2-7, with D possibly matching TRBD2 (7 bases). Sequencing was carried out using blood. The CDR3 nucleotides read TGTGCCAGCACCCTCAGGGGAGGGGAGCAGTACTTC. It translates to CASTLRGGEQYF.